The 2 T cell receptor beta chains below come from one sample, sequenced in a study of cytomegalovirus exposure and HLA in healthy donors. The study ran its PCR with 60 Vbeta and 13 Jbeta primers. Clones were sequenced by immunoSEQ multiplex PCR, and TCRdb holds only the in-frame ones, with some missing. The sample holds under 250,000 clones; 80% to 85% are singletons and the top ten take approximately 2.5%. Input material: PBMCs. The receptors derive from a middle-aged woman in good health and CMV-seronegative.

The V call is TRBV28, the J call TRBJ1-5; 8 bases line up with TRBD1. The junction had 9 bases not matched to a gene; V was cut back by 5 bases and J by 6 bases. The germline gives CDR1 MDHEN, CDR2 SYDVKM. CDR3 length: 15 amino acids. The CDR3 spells CASSGPDRGFQPQHF. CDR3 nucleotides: TGTGCCAGCAGTGGCCCCGACAGGGGTTTTCAGCCCCAGCATTTT. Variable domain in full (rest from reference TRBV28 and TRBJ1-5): DVKVTQSSRYLVKRTGEKVFLECVQDMDHENMFWYRQDPGLGLRLIYFSYDVKMKEKGDIPEGYSVSREKKERFSLILESASTNQTSMYLCASSGPDRGFQPQHFGDGTRLSIL.

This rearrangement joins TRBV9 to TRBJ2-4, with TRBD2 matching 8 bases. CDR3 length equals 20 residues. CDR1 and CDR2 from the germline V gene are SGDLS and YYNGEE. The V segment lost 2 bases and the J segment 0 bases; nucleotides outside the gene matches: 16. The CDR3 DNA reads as TGTGCCAGCAGCGTCGGGGGGGGAGTCAACCAAATACTAGCCAAAAACATTCAGTACTTC. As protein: CASSVGGGVNQILAKNIQYF.